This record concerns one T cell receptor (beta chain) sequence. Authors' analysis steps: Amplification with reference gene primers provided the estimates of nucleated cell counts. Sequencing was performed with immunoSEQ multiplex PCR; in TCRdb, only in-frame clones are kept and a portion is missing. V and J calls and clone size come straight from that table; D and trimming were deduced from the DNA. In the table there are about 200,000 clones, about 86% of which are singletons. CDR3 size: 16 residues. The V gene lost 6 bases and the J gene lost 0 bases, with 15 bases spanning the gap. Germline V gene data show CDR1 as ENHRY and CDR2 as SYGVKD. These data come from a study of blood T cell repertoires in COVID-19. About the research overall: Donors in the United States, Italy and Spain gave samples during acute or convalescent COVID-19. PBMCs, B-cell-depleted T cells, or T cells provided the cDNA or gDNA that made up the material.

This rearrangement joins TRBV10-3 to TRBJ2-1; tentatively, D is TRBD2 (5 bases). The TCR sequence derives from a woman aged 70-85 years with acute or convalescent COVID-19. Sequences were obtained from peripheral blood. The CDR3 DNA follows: TGTGCCATCAGGACCCGGACGGGGAGCTCCTACAATGAGCAGTTCTTC. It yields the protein CAIRTRTGSSYNEQFF.